This TCR beta chain was recovered during a study of OX40 agonist ivuxolimab in advanced cancers. About the study: Treatment of patients was with ivuxolimab, an agonistic anti-OX40 (CD134) antibody. Patients in the trial were receiving intravenous ivuxolimab every 2 weeks, at doses of 0.01 to 10 mg/kg. Regarding the study as a whole: Averaged across samples, CD8+ T cells carried more expanded clones than CD4+ did.

The CDR3 spans 11 residues. CDR1 and CDR2 from the germline V gene are DFQATT and SNEGSKA (reference sequence). V was cut by 2 bases and J by 2 bases, with 1 base left in between. Sequencing was performed with immunoSEQ multiplex PCR; in TCRdb, only in-frame clones are kept and a portion is missing. The sample records tens of thousands of clones, over 80% being singletons. For this clone: The antigen is undetermined.

Exclusion of a patient followed from autoimmune disease history or systemic immunosuppression. The source of this sequence is an adult with an advanced solid tumor such as melanoma, head and neck, liver or kidney cancer. The J gene is TRBJ2-4, the V gene TRBV20-1; D unclear. Sequenced here: CD4+ or CD8+ T cells sorted from blood, sampled in a trial of the OX40 agonist ivuxolimab. CDR3 DNA sequence: TGCAGTGCTAGACCCAAAAACATTCAGTACTTC. Translating it yields CSARPKNIQYF.